The rows below give T cell receptor beta chains drawn from one sample of a study of shared clonotypes between healthy human individuals. The table came from immunoSEQ multiplex PCR; TCRdb's copy has only in-frame clones and leaves some out. The data contain more than 900,000 clones, 70% to 80% of them seen just once; the ten biggest clones take up 0.5% to 0.65%. Specimen: memory CD4+ T cells from PBMCs. Source of these receptors: a young man in good health. Some clones in this sample may be carry-over from other donors' samples. Each CDR3 is given with its conserved first and last residue. The D gene is left open where the match is weak. The size entry is marked missing in some rows and otherwise reads once, few, many or a size class.

size	D	V	J	DNA	CDR3
-	-	TRBV28	TRBJ1-1	TGTGCCAGCAGTCCCGGTGGGGGCAAGGCGTCCACTGAAGCTTTCTTT	CASSPGGGKASTEAFF
-	-	TRBV7-8	TRBJ1-2	TGTGCCAGCAGCTTAGGGGGTTCTGAAGGCTACACCTTC	CASSLGGSEGYTF
-	-	TRBV7-2	TRBJ1-2	TGTGCCAGCAGTTTGGACTTAAACTATGGCTACACCTTC	CASSLDLNYGYTF
-	-	TRBV5-1	TRBJ2-3	TGCGCCAGCAGCGCGAGAGGTGGCAGGAGCACAGATACGCAGTATTTT	CASSARGGRSTDTQYF
-	TRBD2	TRBV7-3	TRBJ2-1	TGTGCCAGCAGCTCTAGGGCTAGCGGGAGGAATGAGCAGTTCTTC	CASSSRASGRNEQFF
-	-	TRBV9	TRBJ2-3	TGTGCCAGCAGCGGCTACTTTACAGATACGCAGTATTTT	CASSGYFTDTQYF
-	TRBD1	TRBV6-5	TRBJ1-1	TGTGCCAGCAGTCTACCGGGACAGGGAGCTTTCTTT	CASSLPGQGAFF
-	TRBD1	TRBV7-9	TRBJ1-1	TGTGCCAGCAGCTCGACAGGGAGTACTGAAGCTTTCTTT	CASSSTGSTEAFF
once	-	TRBV15	TRBJ2-5	TGTGCCACCAGCAGAGATTACCAAGAGACCCAGTACTTC	CATSRDYQETQYF
-	-	TRBV7-2	TRBJ1-5	TGTGCCAGCAGCCCCGGTGGGACATCAAATCAGCCCCAGCATTTT	CASSPGGTSNQPQHF
many	TRBD2	TRBV7-9	TRBJ2-7	TGTGCCAGCAGCTTAGGCGGGAGGGCAATCGAGCAGTACTTC	CASSLGGRAIEQYF
-	-	TRBV30	TRBJ2-3	TGTGCCTGGAGTGTATCTAATGGCAATACGCAGTATTTT	CAWSVSNGNTQYF
-	-	TRBV11-2	TRBJ1-1	TGTGCCAGCAGCTCTACCCTGGGAGACACTGAAGCTTTCTTT	CASSSTLGDTEAFF
-	-	TRBV6-5	TRBJ2-7	TGTGCCAGCAGTTACTCGTCACAGGGCCCCTACGAGCAGTACTTC	CASSYSSQGPYEQYF
-	TRBD2	TRBV5-1	TRBJ2-7	TGCGCCAGCGCTCCTCTAGCGGGAGCAGACGAGCAGTACTTC	CASAPLAGADEQYF
-	TRBD1	TRBV7-9	TRBJ1-2	TGTGCCAGCGGGCCGGGACAGAACTATGGCTACACCTTC	CASGPGQNYGYTF
-	-	TRBV5-1	TRBJ2-1	TGCGCCAGCAGCTTGGACCAACTAGTTCGGGATGAGCAGTTCTTC	CASSLDQLVRDEQFF
-	-	TRBV7-3	TRBJ2-1	TGTGCCAGCAGCTTAACAGCGACTAGTAGAGGTCGTGAGCAGTTCTTC	CASSLTATSRGREQFF
-	TRBD2	TRBV9	TRBJ2-2	TGTGCCACGGGACTAGCGGGAGAGAACACCGGGGAGCTGTTTTTT	CATGLAGENTGELFF
once	-	TRBV29-1	TRBJ2-7	TGCAGCGTTGAGTTCGCAGGTCTGGACTACGAGCAGTACTTC	CSVEFAGLDYEQYF
once	TRBD1	TRBV7-9	TRBJ1-1	TGTGCCAGCAGCACAAGCAGGGGGTGGAACACTGAAGCTTTCTTT	CASSTSRGWNTEAFF
once	-	TRBV4-2	TRBJ1-2	TGTGCCAGCAGCCAAGATCTTGACAGAGACTATGGCTACACCTTC	CASSQDLDRDYGYTF
-	-	TRBV5-4	TRBJ2-7	TGTGCCAGCAGCTCCACACAGGGAGGAATCTACGAGCAGTACTTC	CASSSTQGGIYEQYF
many	-	TRBV6-4	TRBJ1-1	TGTGCCAGCAGTGAGCCGGGACATACTCTGGTGTACACTGAAGCTTTCTTT	CASSEPGHTLVYTEAFF
-	-	TRBV4-1	TRBJ2-1	TGCGCCAGCAGCCTTTCGGGCACCGAGCAGTTCTTC	CASSLSGTEQFF
-	TRBD1	TRBV6-1	TRBJ2-3	TGTGCCAGCAGTGAACTCCCAGCGGGACAGGGTCCAGATACGCAGTATTTT	CASSELPAGQGPDTQYF
-	TRBD1	TRBV27	TRBJ2-7	TGTGCCAGCAGTCCCGGGACAGGGGCTGGTCGCTCCTACGAGCAGTACTTC	CASSPGTGAGRSYEQYF
-	TRBD1	TRBV10-3	TRBJ2-3	TGTGCCATCAGTGAGTCGTCCGGGACAGGGAATGGGGGGGCGCAGTATTTT	CAISESSGTGNGGAQYF